This T cell receptor (beta chain) was obtained from a study of blood T cell repertoires in COVID-19. Study-wide background: The United States, Italy and Spain were the sources of the acute and convalescent COVID-19 samples. The cDNA or gDNA used as material had been derived from T cells, B-cell-depleted T cells, or PBMCs.

In the authors' workflow: By means of reference gene primer amplification, nucleated cell counts were estimated. The assay was immunoSEQ multiplex PCR, and TCRdb's table has in-frame clones only and misses some. D and trimming were read from the DNA, whereas the V and J calls and clone size are those reported in that table. This sample has 200,000 to 250,000 clones, with 65% to 90% found just once. Trimming left V 5 bases short and J 8 bases short, with 13 bases between. The V gene's germline CDR1 is SGHKS and CDR2 YYEKEE (reference sequence). The CDR3 contains 12 residues. What was sequenced was peripheral blood. The rearrangement links TRBV5-5 to TRBJ1-2; D is unclear. This TCR was recovered from a woman aged 70 to 79 with COVID-19, enrolled during active disease. This chain's CDR3 is CASSTEGLGYTF. The CDR3 bases are TGTGCCAGCAGTACGGAGGGCCTCGGCTACACCTTC.